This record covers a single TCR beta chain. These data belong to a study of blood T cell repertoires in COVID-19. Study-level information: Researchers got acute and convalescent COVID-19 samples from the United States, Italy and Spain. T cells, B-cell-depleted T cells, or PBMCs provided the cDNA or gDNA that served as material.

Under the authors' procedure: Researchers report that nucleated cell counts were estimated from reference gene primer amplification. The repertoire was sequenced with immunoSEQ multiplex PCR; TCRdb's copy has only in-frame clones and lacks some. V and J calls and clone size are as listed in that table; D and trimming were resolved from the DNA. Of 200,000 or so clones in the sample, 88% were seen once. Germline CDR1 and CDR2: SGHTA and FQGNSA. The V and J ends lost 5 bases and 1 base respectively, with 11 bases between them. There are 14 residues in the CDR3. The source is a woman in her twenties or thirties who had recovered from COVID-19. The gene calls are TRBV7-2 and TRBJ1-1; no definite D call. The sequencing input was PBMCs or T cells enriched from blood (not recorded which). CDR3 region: CASSPGRQNTEAFF. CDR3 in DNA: TGTGCCAGCAGCCCTGGGCGCCAGAACACTGAAGCTTTCTTT.